This T cell receptor beta chain was obtained from a study of graft-versus-host responses after intestinal transplantation. Measured with immunoSEQ multiplex PCR; TCRdb has only the in-frame clones, and not every one. The data hold 100,000 or so clones, with approximately 94% observed a single time. The CDR3 runs 13 residues. V lost 7 bases to trimming and J lost 0 bases; unmatched junction nucleotides: 4. Germline CDR1 is SQVTM and CDR2 is ANQGSEA. For this clone: Its specificity is not known.

This chain links TRBV29-1 with TRBJ2-3; 7 nucleotides align to TRBD2. The source was unstimulated CD8+ T cells sorted from spleen or lymph node cells, collected before intestinal transplant. This TCR came from a human donor who received an intestinal transplant. The CDR3 loop reads CSAPGGSTDTQYF. The DNA for the CDR3 is TGCAGCGCGCCGGGGGGAAGCACAGATACGCAGTATTTT.